This record covers a single TCR beta chain. This sample was taken from a study of blood T cell repertoires in COVID-19. Across the whole study: Sites in the United States, Italy and Spain provided acute and convalescent COVID-19 samples.

Authors' data handling: Nucleated cell number was recorded as an estimate derived from reference gene primer amplification. This table comes from immunoSEQ multiplex PCR, and its TCRdb copy is limited to in-frame clones, with some not included. The DNA gave D and trimming, while V, J and clone size come from that table. The sample comprises about 240,000 clones, 75% to 90% of which are singletons, and roughly 12% rests with the top ten. The CDR3 sequence is 14 residues long. Trimming took off 1 base at V and 1 base at J, with 7 bases between the two ends. Per germline, CDR1 MGHRA and CDR2 YSYEKL. The sequencing sample was made of peripheral blood. The gene calls are TRBV4-1 and TRBJ2-5, with D unclear. The TCR comes from a woman between 55 and 75 years old with active or convalescent COVID-19. The CDR3: CASSQVAVQETQYF. CDR3 bases: TGCGCCAGCAGCCAAGTTGCGGTCCAAGAGACCCAGTACTTC.